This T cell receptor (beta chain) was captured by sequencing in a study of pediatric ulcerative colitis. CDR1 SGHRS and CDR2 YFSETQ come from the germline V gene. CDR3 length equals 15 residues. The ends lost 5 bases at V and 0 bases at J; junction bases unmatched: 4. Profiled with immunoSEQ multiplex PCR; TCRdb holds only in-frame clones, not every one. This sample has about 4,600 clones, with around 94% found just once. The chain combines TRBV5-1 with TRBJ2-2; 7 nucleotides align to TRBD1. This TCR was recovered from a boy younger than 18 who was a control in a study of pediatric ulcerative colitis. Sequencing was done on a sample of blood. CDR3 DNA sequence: TGCGCCAGCAGAGCAGGGGGTGCGAACACCGGGGAGCTGTTTTTT. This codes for CASRAGGANTGELFF.